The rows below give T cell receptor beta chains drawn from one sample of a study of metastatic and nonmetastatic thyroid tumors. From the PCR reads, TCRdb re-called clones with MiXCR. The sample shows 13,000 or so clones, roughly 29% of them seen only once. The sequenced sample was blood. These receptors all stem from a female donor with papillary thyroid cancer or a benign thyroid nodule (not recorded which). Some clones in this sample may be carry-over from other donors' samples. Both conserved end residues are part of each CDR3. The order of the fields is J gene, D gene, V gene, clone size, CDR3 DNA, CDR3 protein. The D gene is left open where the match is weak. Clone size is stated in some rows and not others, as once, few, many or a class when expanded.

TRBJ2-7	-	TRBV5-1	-	TGCGCCAGCAGCATTAGCGGAAGCTCCTACGAGCAGTACTTC	CASSISGSSYEQYF
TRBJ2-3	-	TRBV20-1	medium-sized	TGCAGTGCTCCGCCTGGACATCTCACAGATACGCAGTATTTT	CSAPPGHLTDTQYF
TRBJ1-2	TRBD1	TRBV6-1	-	TGTGCCAGCAGCCCGACAGGGGGCGCCTATGGCTACACCTTC	CASSPTGGAYGYTF
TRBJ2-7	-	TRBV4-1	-	TGCGCCAGCAGCCGTCGGGACGGTTCCTACGAGCAGTACTTC	CASSRRDGSYEQYF
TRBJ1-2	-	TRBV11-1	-	-	CASTPNMGDTVYGCTF
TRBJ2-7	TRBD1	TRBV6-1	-	TGTGCCAGCAGTTCCTACGGGACAGAGTCCTACGAGCAGTACTTC	CASSSYGTESYEQYF
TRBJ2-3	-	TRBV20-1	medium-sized	TGCACTGCTGGGGGAGCCGGAACAGATACGCAGTATTTT	CTAGGAGTDTQYF
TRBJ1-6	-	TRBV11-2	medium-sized	TGTGCCAGCAGCTTGGAGAATTCACCCCTCCACTTT	CASSLENSPLHF
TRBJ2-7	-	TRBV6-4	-	TGTGCCAGCAGAATCGTTGGGTTCGGCGCATCACCTTCCTACGAGCAGTACTTC	CASRIVGFGASPSYEQYF
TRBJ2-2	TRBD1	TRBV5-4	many	TGTGCCAGCAACCACAGGGGTATGAACACCGGGGAGCTGTTTTTT	CASNHRGMNTGELFF
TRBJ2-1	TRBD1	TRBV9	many	TGTGCCAGCAGCGTGGGGACAGAATACAATGAGCAGTTCTTC	CASSVGTEYNEQFF
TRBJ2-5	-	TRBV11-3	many	TGTGCCAGCAGCTTAGAGGGAGAGACCCAGTACTTC	CASSLEGETQYF
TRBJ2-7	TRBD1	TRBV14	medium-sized	TGTGCCAGCAGCCAAGATAAGGGGACAGGGCTGGGCGAGCAGTACTTC	CASSQDKGTGLGEQYF
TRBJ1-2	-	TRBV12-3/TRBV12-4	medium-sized	TGTGCCAGCAGTTTTACAGGCAGGAGCCCCGGCGGCTACACCTTC	CASSFTGRSPGGYTF
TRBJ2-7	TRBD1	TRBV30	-	TGTGCCTGGAGCGTAGGGACAGGGGACGAGCAGTACTTC	CAWSVGTGDEQYF
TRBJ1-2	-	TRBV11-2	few	TGTGCCAGCAGCCAGTATACAGGGTTAGAGGGCTACACCTTC	CASSQYTGLEGYTF
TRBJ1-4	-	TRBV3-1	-	TGTGCCAGCAGCTCGCAGGGGTTACCTAATGAAAAACTGTTTTTT	CASSSQGLPNEKLFF
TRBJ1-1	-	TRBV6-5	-	TGTGCCAGCAGTTACTCTTGTGGGGGGACTGAAGCTTTCTTT	CASSYSCGGTEAFF
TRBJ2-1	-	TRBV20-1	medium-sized	TGCAGTGCTGAGAGTCATGAGCAGTTCTTC	CSAESHEQFF
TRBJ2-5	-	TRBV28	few	TGTGCCAGCAGTTGGGGGACCCTCGACGTGACCCAGTACTTC	CASSWGTLDVTQYF
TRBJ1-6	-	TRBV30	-	TGTGCCTTTAGTGTGGTCCCGGGGAATTCACCCCTCCACTTT	CAFSVVPGNSPLHF
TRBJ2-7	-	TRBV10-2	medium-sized	TGCGCCAGCAGTGTACCAAACCGGGACAAGTTATACGAGCAGTACTTC	CASSVPNRDKLYEQYF
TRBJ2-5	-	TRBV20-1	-	TGCAGTGCTAGAGATAAGGGCGTGGGGACACAAGAGACCCAGTACTTC	CSARDKGVGTQETQYF
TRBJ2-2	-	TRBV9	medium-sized	TGTGCCAGCAGCTCAGGGACCACCGGGGAGCTGTTTTTT	CASSSGTTGELFF
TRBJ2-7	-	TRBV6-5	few	TGCGCCAGCAGTACAGGGATGGGAGAGCAGTACTTC	CASSTGMGEQYF